This T cell receptor (beta chain) was recorded in a study of T-cell reconstitution after alpha-beta-depleted transplantation in children. Construction of the TCRbeta library involved unique molecular identifiers. TCRdb reanalysed the PCR reads using MiXCR and keeps one entry per CDR3 protein. The table lists approximately 500,000 distinct CDR3 sequences, approximately 10% of them singletons. This clonotype has at least ten counts. This CDR3 contains 15 residues. V lost 2 bases and J lost 2, with 14 bases in between. Looked up from germline, CDR1 is SQVTM and CDR2 is ANQGSEA. The sample here was PBMCs, taken before TCRalphabeta/CD19-depleted stem cell transplant. The clonotype comes from a child under 10 years old with inherited bone marrow failure, due to receive a stem cell transplant. The chain uses TRBV29-1 and TRBJ2-3; D might be TRBD2 (6 bases). The CDR3 DNA reads as TGCAGCGTTGAAATGTCTGGGGGGTCCACAGATACGCAGTATTTT. This sequence encodes CSVEMSGGSTDTQYF.